This T cell receptor (beta chain) came from a study of blood T cell repertoires in COVID-19. Study context: Acute-phase and convalescent COVID-19 samples originated in the United States, Italy and Spain.

Original analysis: How many nucleated cells were present was estimated from reference gene primer amplification. The repertoire was sequenced with immunoSEQ multiplex PCR; TCRdb's copy has only in-frame clones and lacks some. V, J and clone size derive from that table, while D and trimming were established from the DNA sequence. The table shows about 150,000 clones, with roughly nine tenths occurring only once. What was sequenced was peripheral blood. The sequence was collected from a man in his fifties with acute or convalescent COVID-19.

The CDR3 loop reads CASSLAPIQETQYF. For the CDR3, the DNA is TGCGCCAGCAGCTTGGCGCCTATCCAAGAGACCCAGTACTTC. The V gene is TRBV5-1, the J gene TRBJ2-5; D gene unclear. CDR1 is SGHRS, CDR2 YFSETQ, per germline. This CDR3 is 14 amino acids long. V shed 0 bases and J shed 1 base, with 7 bases lying between them.